This T cell receptor beta chain was captured in a study of cytomegalovirus exposure and HLA in healthy donors. Study observations and caveats: Analysis performed later showed TCR beta chains linked to HLA being more clonally expanded than equally common others. Based on reports, TCR beta sequences accurately predicted HLA-A and HLA-B alleles for most subjects. One variant, a missense change in DCLRE1C, was linked in a later analysis to TCR beta V- and J-gene trimming.

Both 60 Vbeta primers and 13 Jbeta primers went into the PCR. Produced via immunoSEQ multiplex PCR; TCRdb's table is partial and in-frame only. The sample holds 100,000 or so clones; roughly three quarters are singletons and the top ten take about 4%. The table lists this clone with a count of one. Antigen unknown. The CDR3 sequence is 14 residues long. V was pared by 0 bases and J by 4 bases, with 10 bases between. The germline V gene encodes CDR1 SGDLS and CDR2 YYNGEE. The chain couples TRBV9 to TRBJ1-2; tentative D call: TRBD1 (5 bases). The sequence came from a man in his forties in good health and CMV-seronegative. Sequencing was carried out using PBMCs. CDR3 region: CASSVDGGGYGYTF. As DNA, the CDR3 is TGTGCCAGCAGCGTAGACGGGGGAGGCTATGGCTACACCTTC.